This T cell receptor (beta chain) was captured in a study of blood T cell repertoires in COVID-19. Data came from immunoSEQ multiplex PCR; TCRdb stores just in-frame clones and leaves some out. The data contain hundreds of thousands of clones, around nine tenths of them singletons. Seattle-derived patients entered the study during active infection and were followed longitudinally. A few counts support this clone. V dropped 2 bases and J dropped 7; count of bases not matched to a gene: 9. This CDR3 has 15 residues. Germline V gives CDR1 SGHVS, CDR2 FNYEAQ. The sequenced sample consisted of peripheral blood. This sequence was found in a woman aged 55-69 years with COVID-19, enrolled during active disease. This chain connects TRBV7-6 to TRBJ2-7; TRBD2 agrees at 9 bases. Here the CDR3 DNA reads TGTGCCAGCAGCTTACAGGCTAGCGGGGCTGGTGAGCAGTACTTC. Protein: CASSLQASGAGEQYF. Variable domain in full (rest from reference TRBV7-6 and TRBJ2-7): GAGVSQSPRYKVTKRGQDVALRCDPISGHVSLYWYRQALGQGPEFLTYFNYEAQQDKSGLPNDRFSAERPEGSISTLTIQRTEQRDSAMYRCASSLQASGAGEQYFGPGTRLTVT.